Listed here are 12 T cell receptor beta chains from one sample, sequenced in a study of blood T cell repertoires in COVID-19. The assay was immunoSEQ multiplex PCR, and TCRdb's table has in-frame clones only and misses some. The table records some 300,000 clones, approximately 90% of them present only once. Sequencing was done on a sample of peripheral blood. Receptor source: a woman between 50 and 59 years old with COVID-19, enrolled during active disease.

The rearrangement links TRBV3-1 (or the pseudogene TRBV3-2) to TRBJ2-4; 13 bases match TRBD2. Germline V gives CDR1 LGHDT, CDR2 YNNKEL (reference sequence). The V gene end was trimmed by 7 bases and the J gene end by 2 bases; junction bases not matched to a gene: 20. The CDR3 covers 21 residues. The CDR3 bases are TGTGCCAGCATTACAACAAACCGGACTAGCGGGGGAAACGGGACCAAAAACATTCAGTACTTC. Translation: CASITTNRTSGGNGTKNIQYF.

The chain carries TRBV19 and TRBJ1-3; 8 positions agree with TRBD1. Germline lookup yields CDR1 LNHDA and CDR2 SQIVND (reference sequence). V gave up 7 bases and J gave up 0 bases; unmatched junction bases: 14. The CDR3 is 18 residues long. CDR3 nucleotides: TGTGCCAGTACCATCGGGGGTACAGGGGGAATCTCTGGAAACACCATATATTTT. Residues: CASTIGGTGGISGNTIYF.

This clone has a single count. The chain joins TRBV5-1 to TRBJ2-3, with D perhaps TRBD2 (6 bases). The V end was cut by 4 bases, the J end by 4 bases, with 7 bases between. CDR3 length equals 12 residues. Germline lookup yields CDR1 SGHRS and CDR2 YFSETQ. Here the CDR3 DNA reads TGCGCCAGCAGCCCGGGAGCAGATACGCAGTATTTT. Residues: CASSPGADTQYF.

The rearrangement uses TRBV5-5 and TRBJ2-7, with 7 nucleotides matching TRBD1. The V segment lost 3 bases and the J segment 1 base; nucleotides outside the gene matches: 1. The CDR3 has 13 amino acids. Germline CDR1 SGHKS, CDR2 YYEKEE (reference sequence). CDR3 coding DNA: TGTGCCAGCAGCTGGGGACAGTCCTACGAGCAGTACTTC. Translating gives CASSWGQSYEQYF.

The rearrangement links TRBV11-1 to TRBJ1-4, with unresolved D. The V and J ends lost 5 bases and 7 bases respectively, with 17 bases between them. CDR1 is SGHAT and CDR2 is FQDESV in the germline V gene (reference sequence). CDR3 length: 15 residues. The CDR3 region has the DNA TGTGCCAGCAGCCGGGAGAGAGGTGTGGGTGAAAAACTGTTTTTT. This sequence encodes CASSRERGVGEKLFF.

J is TRBJ1-2 and V is TRBV5-6, with 8 bases that match TRBD1. CDR1 and CDR2 from the germline V gene are SGHDT and YYEEEE. The V gene end was trimmed by 2 bases and the J gene end by 5 bases; junction bases not matched to a gene: 8. This CDR3 comprises 15 residues. The CDR3 protein is CASSFGQGSRYGYTF. CDR3 sequence (DNA): TGTGCCAGCAGCTTTGGACAGGGATCCCGGTATGGCTACACCTTC.

The rearrangement joins TRBV7-9 to TRBJ1-1; D call uncertain. The CDR3 totals 14 residues. Trimming took 5 bases from V and 1 from J, leaving 11 bases between them. Germline lookup yields CDR1 SEHNR and CDR2 FQNEAQ (reference sequence). CDR3 residues: CASSPPPGNTEAFF. The CDR3 coding sequence is TGTGCCAGCAGCCCACCCCCGGGGAACACTGAAGCTTTCTTT.

The DNA of the CDR3 is TGTGCCACCAGTGATCCCGACTCGGACCTATACACAGGGAGCCCGTTATTCTTC. This translates into CATSDPDSDLYTGSPLFF. The chain employs TRBV24-1 and TRBJ2-1; possibly TRBD1 for D (6 bases). Trimming cost V 3 bases and J 16 bases, with 33 bases left between them. Germline lookup yields CDR1 KGHDR and CDR2 SFDVKD. The CDR3 is 18 residues long.

This chain joins TRBV5-6 and TRBJ1-2, with 8 bases lining up with TRBD1. This CDR3 is 15 amino acids long. CDR1 is SGHDT and CDR2 is YYEEEE in the germline V gene. Unmatched junction bases numbered 9, after V lost 4 bases and J lost 4 bases. The CDR3 here is CASSLRQGLGYGYTF. CDR3 DNA sequence: TGTGCCAGCAGCCTGCGACAGGGGTTAGGCTATGGCTACACCTTC. The whole variable domain, remainder taken from reference TRBV5-6 and TRBJ1-2, is DAGVTQSPTHLIKTRGQQVTLRCSPKSGHDTVSWYQQALGQGPQFIFQYYEEEERQRGNFPDRFSGHQFPNYSSELNVNALLLGDSALYLCASSLRQGLGYGYTFGSGTRLTVV.

This clone was recorded once. The chain has TRBV11-2 and TRBJ1-1, with D possibly matching TRBD1 (6 bases). V was clipped by 5 bases and J by 1 base, with 17 bases between them. The CDR3 loop spans 16 amino acids. Germline CDR1 reads SGHAT; CDR2 reads FQNNGV. CDR3: CASSHLGGPGNTEAFF. In DNA, the CDR3 is TGTGCCAGCAGCCACCTGGGGGGGCCAGGGAACACTGAAGCTTTCTTT.

The chain employs TRBV27 and TRBJ2-3, with 10 positions matching TRBD2. The germline V gene has CDR1 MNHEY and CDR2 SMNVEV (reference sequence). After removal of 5 bases from V and 2 bases from J, the junction contained 4 bases not matched to a gene. The CDR3 contains 15 residues. CDR3 nucleotide sequence: TGTGCCAGCAGTGTCGGGACTAGCGCCACAGATACGCAGTATTTT. Translation gives CASSVGTSATDTQYF.

This chain uses TRBV11-3 with TRBJ2-3; D not certain. The CDR3 has 12 amino acids. CDR1 and CDR2 (germline): SGHNT, YENEEA. V shed 5 bases and J shed 0 bases, with 3 bases lying between them. CDR3 amino acids: CASSGSTDTQYF. The CDR3 nucleotides are TGTGCCAGCAGCGGCAGCACAGATACGCAGTATTTT.